Listed below are T cell receptor beta chains from one sample, sequenced in a study of blood T cell repertoires in COVID-19. Sequenced by immunoSEQ multiplex PCR; TCRdb stores in-frame clones only, minus some. The data contain more than 120,000 clones, about nine tenths of them singletons. Sequenced input: peripheral blood. The receptors stem from a man between 45 and 60 years old who had recovered from COVID-19. Both conserved end residues are part of each CDR3. Each record gives: V gene, clone size, J gene, D gene, CDR3 DNA, CDR3 protein. A D gene is named only where the DNA matches it firmly. The listing skips clone size in some rows; elsewhere it reads once, few, many or a size class.

v_call: TRBV3-1/TRBV3-2
clone_size: -
j_call: TRBJ2-5
d_call: -
cdr3_nt: TGTGCCAGCAGCCAAGCGGGACAAGGTATACAAGAGACCCAGTACTTC
cdr3_aa: CASSQAGQGIQETQYF

v_call: TRBV27
clone_size: -
j_call: TRBJ1-6
d_call: -
cdr3_nt: TGTGCCAGCAGTTCTCCCTCACGGGGTTCACCCCTCCACTTT
cdr3_aa: CASSSPSRGSPLHF

v_call: TRBV9
clone_size: -
j_call: TRBJ2-1
d_call: -
cdr3_nt: TGTGCCAGCAGCGTAGGACCAGGGAGGTACAATGAGCAGTTCTTC
cdr3_aa: CASSVGPGRYNEQFF

v_call: TRBV5-1
clone_size: -
j_call: TRBJ1-4
d_call: -
cdr3_nt: TGCGCCAGCAGCCCCGGGGGGTTCGGTGAAAAACTGTTTTTT
cdr3_aa: CASSPGGFGEKLFF

v_call: TRBV11-3
clone_size: -
j_call: TRBJ2-5
d_call: -
cdr3_nt: TGTGCCAGCAGCTTATACTCCGGGGGGCGGCAAGAGACCCAGTACTTC
cdr3_aa: CASSLYSGGRQETQYF

v_call: TRBV5-6
clone_size: -
j_call: TRBJ2-4
d_call: -
cdr3_nt: TGTGCCAGCAGCTTGAGACTAGCCAAAAACATTCAGTACTTC
cdr3_aa: CASSLRLAKNIQYF

v_call: TRBV4-3
clone_size: -
j_call: TRBJ2-3
d_call: -
cdr3_nt: TGCGCCAGCAGCCAAGGGAGTAAGGTTGGGCGGACTAGCACAGATACGCAGTATTTT
cdr3_aa: CASSQGSKVGRTSTDTQYF

v_call: TRBV5-1
clone_size: -
j_call: TRBJ1-2
d_call: -
cdr3_nt: TGCGCCAGCAGCTTGACAGACGCCTCCTATGGCTACACCTTC
cdr3_aa: CASSLTDASYGYTF

v_call: TRBV21-1
clone_size: -
j_call: TRBJ1-2
d_call: -
cdr3_nt: TGTGCCAGCTTCCTCCCGCAGGGTGGGTATGGCTACACCTTC
cdr3_aa: CASFLPQGGYGYTF

v_call: TRBV19
clone_size: -
j_call: TRBJ2-2
d_call: -
cdr3_nt: TGTGCCAGTAAGGGGACTTCCAACACCGGGGAGCTGTTTTTT
cdr3_aa: CASKGTSNTGELFF

v_call: TRBV7-9
clone_size: once
j_call: TRBJ2-7
d_call: -
cdr3_nt: TGTGCCAGCAGCCCCCCGGGACAAATCTACGAGCAGTACTTC
cdr3_aa: CASSPPGQIYEQYF

v_call: TRBV7-2
clone_size: -
j_call: TRBJ1-5
d_call: TRBD1
cdr3_nt: TGTGCCAGCAGCTCCCAGGGGGCAGGCAATCAGCCCCAGCATTTT
cdr3_aa: CASSSQGAGNQPQHF

v_call: TRBV30
clone_size: few
j_call: TRBJ1-6
d_call: TRBD1
cdr3_nt: TGTGCCTGGAGTGGGGCGGGACAGCATAATTCACCCCTCCACTTT
cdr3_aa: CAWSGAGQHNSPLHF

v_call: TRBV12-3/TRBV12-4
clone_size: -
j_call: TRBJ2-5
d_call: -
cdr3_nt: TGTGCCAGTAACATTCGGGGGGCAGAGACCCAGTACTTC
cdr3_aa: CASNIRGAETQYF

v_call: TRBV5-6
clone_size: -
j_call: TRBJ1-2
d_call: TRBD1
cdr3_nt: TGTGCCAGCAGCTCGATGACAGGGTCCTTCGGCTACACCTTC
cdr3_aa: CASSSMTGSFGYTF

v_call: TRBV4-1
clone_size: -
j_call: TRBJ2-7
d_call: -
cdr3_nt: TGCGCCAGCAGCCCCGGAGGGGCACCCGAGCAGTACTTC
cdr3_aa: CASSPGGAPEQYF

v_call: TRBV4-1
clone_size: -
j_call: TRBJ2-1
d_call: TRBD2
cdr3_nt: TGCGCCAGCAGCCAAGTCCTAGCGGGGGGGTACAATGAGCAGTTCTTC
cdr3_aa: CASSQVLAGGYNEQFF

v_call: TRBV7-9
clone_size: once
j_call: TRBJ1-6
d_call: TRBD1
cdr3_nt: TGTGCCAGCAGCTTAGGGGGACAGGGAACTTCACCCCTCCACTTT
cdr3_aa: CASSLGGQGTSPLHF

v_call: TRBV7-9
clone_size: -
j_call: TRBJ1-1
d_call: TRBD1
cdr3_nt: TGTGCCAGTGAGGGGGCGCTGGGGACTGAAGCTTTCTTT
cdr3_aa: CASEGALGTEAFF

v_call: TRBV4-1
clone_size: medium-sized
j_call: TRBJ1-1
d_call: -
cdr3_nt: TGCGCCAGCCGGACAATCGTGACCGAGAACACTGAAGCTTTCTTT
cdr3_aa: CASRTIVTENTEAFF

v_call: TRBV7-9
clone_size: -
j_call: TRBJ1-6
d_call: -
cdr3_nt: TGTGCCAGCAGCTTAGGGCAGGGGAGTTCACCCCTCCACTTT
cdr3_aa: CASSLGQGSSPLHF

v_call: TRBV6-5
clone_size: -
j_call: TRBJ2-1
d_call: -
cdr3_nt: TGTGCCAGCACCGAAACGGTAAAGCAGTTCTTC
cdr3_aa: CASTETVKQFF

v_call: TRBV11-1
clone_size: -
j_call: TRBJ2-7
d_call: -
cdr3_nt: TGTGCCACCGACCCGTGGGGCAGGGCAGCCGAGCAGTACTTC
cdr3_aa: CATDPWGRAAEQYF

v_call: TRBV2
clone_size: -
j_call: TRBJ2-7
d_call: TRBD2
cdr3_nt: TGTGCCAGCAGGCGGACTAGCGGGGGGGTTGCCCACGAGCAGTACTTC
cdr3_aa: CASRRTSGGVAHEQYF

v_call: TRBV5-1
clone_size: -
j_call: TRBJ2-1
d_call: -
cdr3_nt: TGCGCCAGCAGCCCGATGGGCAGGGGCTCCTACAATGAGCAGTTCTTC
cdr3_aa: CASSPMGRGSYNEQFF

v_call: TRBV28
clone_size: -
j_call: TRBJ1-1
d_call: TRBD1
cdr3_nt: TGTGCCAGCAGTTTACTCTCCGGGACAGGGGTTGGGAACACTGAAGCTTTCTTT
cdr3_aa: CASSLLSGTGVGNTEAFF

v_call: TRBV5-1
clone_size: once
j_call: TRBJ2-2
d_call: TRBD1
cdr3_nt: TGCGCCAGCAGCTACTGGGGACAGACGAACACCGGGGAGCTGTTTTTT
cdr3_aa: CASSYWGQTNTGELFF

v_call: TRBV19
clone_size: -
j_call: TRBJ2-7
d_call: TRBD1
cdr3_nt: TGTGCCAGTAGTATAGGGGGGACAGCTACCTACGAGCAGTACTTC
cdr3_aa: CASSIGGTATYEQYF

v_call: TRBV6-4
clone_size: -
j_call: TRBJ2-2
d_call: -
cdr3_nt: TGTGCCAGCAGTGTCACAGGGACCGGGGAGCTGTTTTTT
cdr3_aa: CASSVTGTGELFF

v_call: TRBV5-1
clone_size: -
j_call: TRBJ2-7
d_call: -
cdr3_nt: TGCGCCAGCCGAGAGGTTTCTGGGTACGAGCAGTACTTC
cdr3_aa: CASREVSGYEQYF

v_call: TRBV7-9
clone_size: -
j_call: TRBJ1-5
d_call: -
cdr3_nt: TGTGCCAGCAGCTTATCTGGAGATCAGCCCCAGCATTTT
cdr3_aa: CASSLSGDQPQHF